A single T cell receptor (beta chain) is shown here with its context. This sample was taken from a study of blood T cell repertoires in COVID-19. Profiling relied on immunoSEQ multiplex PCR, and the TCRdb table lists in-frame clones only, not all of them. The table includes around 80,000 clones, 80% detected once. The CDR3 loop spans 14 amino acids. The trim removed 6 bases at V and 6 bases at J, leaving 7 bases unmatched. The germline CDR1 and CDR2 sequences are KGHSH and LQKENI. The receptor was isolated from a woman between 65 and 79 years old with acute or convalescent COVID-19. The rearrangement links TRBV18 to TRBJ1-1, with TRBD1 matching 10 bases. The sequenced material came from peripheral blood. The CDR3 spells CASSGTGETAEAFF. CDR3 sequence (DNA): TGTGCCAGCTCGGGGACAGGGGAAACCGCTGAAGCTTTCTTT.